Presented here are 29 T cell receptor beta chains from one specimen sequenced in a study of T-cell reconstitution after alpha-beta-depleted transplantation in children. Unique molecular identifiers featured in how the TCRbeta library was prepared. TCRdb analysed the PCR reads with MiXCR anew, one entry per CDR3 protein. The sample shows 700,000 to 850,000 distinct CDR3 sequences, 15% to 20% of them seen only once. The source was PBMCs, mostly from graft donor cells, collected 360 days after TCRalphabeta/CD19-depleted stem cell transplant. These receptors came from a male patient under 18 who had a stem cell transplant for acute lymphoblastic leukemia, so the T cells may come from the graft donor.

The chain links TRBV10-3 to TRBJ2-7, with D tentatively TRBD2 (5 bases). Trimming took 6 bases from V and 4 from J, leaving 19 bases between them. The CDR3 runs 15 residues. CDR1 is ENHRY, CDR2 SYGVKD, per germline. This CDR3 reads CAISDYTSATYEQYF. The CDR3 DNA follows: TGTGCCATCAGCGACTACACTAGTGCAACTTACGAGCAGTACTTC.

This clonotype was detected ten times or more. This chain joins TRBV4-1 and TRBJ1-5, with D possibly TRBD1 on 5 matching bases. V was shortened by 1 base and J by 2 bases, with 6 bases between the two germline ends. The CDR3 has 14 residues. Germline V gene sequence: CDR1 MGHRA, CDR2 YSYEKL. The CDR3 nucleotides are TGCGCCAGCAGCCAAGTACAGGGCAATCAGCCCCAGCATTTT. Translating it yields CASSQVQGNQPQHF.

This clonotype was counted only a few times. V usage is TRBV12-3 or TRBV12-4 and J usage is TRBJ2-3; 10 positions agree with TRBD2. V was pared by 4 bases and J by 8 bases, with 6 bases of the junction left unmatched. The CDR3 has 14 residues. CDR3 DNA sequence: TGTGCCAGCAGTTCCCCTAGCGGGAGCTCTACGCAGTATTTT. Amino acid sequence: CASSSPSGSSTQYF.

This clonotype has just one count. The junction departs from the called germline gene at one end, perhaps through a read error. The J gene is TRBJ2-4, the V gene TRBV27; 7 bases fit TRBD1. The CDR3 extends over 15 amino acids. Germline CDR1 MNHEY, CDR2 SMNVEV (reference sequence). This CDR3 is CASSLLGTAKSIQYF. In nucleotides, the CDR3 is TGTGCCAGCAGTTTATTAGGGACAGCCAAAAGCATTCAGTACTTC.

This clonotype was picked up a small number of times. The CDR3 nucleotides read TGTGCCAGCAGTTTCCTCGCCGGGACAGAAGTGACTGAAGCTTTCTTT. Its protein is CASSFLAGTEVTEAFF. V usage is TRBV12-3 or TRBV12-4 and J usage is TRBJ1-1; TRBD1 aligns across 7 bases. CDR3 length equals 16 residues. Trimming at V came to 3 bases and at J to 5 bases, leaving 12 bases not matched to a gene.

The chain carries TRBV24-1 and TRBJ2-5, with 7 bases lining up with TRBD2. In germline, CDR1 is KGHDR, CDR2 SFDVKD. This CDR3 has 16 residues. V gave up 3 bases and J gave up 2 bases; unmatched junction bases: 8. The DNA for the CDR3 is TGTGCCACCAGTGATGTGGGACTACCAGGGCAAGAGACCCAGTACTTC. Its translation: CATSDVGLPGQETQYF.

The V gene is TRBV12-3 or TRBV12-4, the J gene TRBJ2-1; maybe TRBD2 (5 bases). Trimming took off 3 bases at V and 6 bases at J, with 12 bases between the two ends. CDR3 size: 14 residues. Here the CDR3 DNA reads TGTGCCAGCAGTTTGAAACTAGTCGGCAATGAGCAGTTCTTC. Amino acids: CASSLKLVGNEQFF.

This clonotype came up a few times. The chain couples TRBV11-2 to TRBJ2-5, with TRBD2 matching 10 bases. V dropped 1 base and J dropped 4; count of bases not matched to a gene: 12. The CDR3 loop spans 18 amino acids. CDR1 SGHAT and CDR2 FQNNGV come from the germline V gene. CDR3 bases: TGTGCCAGCAGCTTAGGAGGAGCGGGAGGGTGGCATGTAGAGACCCAGTACTTC. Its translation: CASSLGGAGGWHVETQYF.

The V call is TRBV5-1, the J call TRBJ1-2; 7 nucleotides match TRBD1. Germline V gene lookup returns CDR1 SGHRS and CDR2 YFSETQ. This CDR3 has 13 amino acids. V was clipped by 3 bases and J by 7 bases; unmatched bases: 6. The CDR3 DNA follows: TGCGCCAGCAGCTACCAGGGGGACGGTGGCTACACCTTC. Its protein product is CASSYQGDGGYTF.

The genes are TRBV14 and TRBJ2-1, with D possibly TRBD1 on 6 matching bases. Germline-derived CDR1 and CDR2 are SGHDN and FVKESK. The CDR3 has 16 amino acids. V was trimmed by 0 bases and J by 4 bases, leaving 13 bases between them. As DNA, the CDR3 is TGTGCCAGCAGCCAAGATCTGGGGGCTATATACAATGAGCAGTTCTTC. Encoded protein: CASSQDLGAIYNEQFF.

The DNA for the CDR3 is TGCGCCAGCAGCTTGGCCAAGGCAGGGGAAGCTTTCTTT. This gives the protein CASSLAKAGEAFF. The chain links TRBV5-1 to TRBJ1-1, with a tentative D call TRBD1 (5 bases). The V gene lost 0 bases and the J gene lost 8 bases, with 11 bases spanning the gap. CDR1 is SGHRS, CDR2 YFSETQ, per germline. The CDR3 is made up of 13 amino acids. Based on the CDR3 plus reference TRBV5-1 and TRBJ1-1, the full variable domain is KAGVTQTPRYLIKTRGQQVTLSCSPISGHRSVSWYQQTPGQGLQFLFEYFSETQRNKGNFPGRFSGRQFSNSRSEMNVSTLELGDSALYLCASSLAKAGEAFFGQGTRLTVV.

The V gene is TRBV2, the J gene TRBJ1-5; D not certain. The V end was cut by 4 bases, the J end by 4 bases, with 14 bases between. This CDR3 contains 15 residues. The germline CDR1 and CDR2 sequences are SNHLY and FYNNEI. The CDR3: CASSGRGVRNQPQHF. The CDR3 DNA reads TGTGCCAGCAGTGGGCGGGGAGTTCGTAATCAGCCCCAGCATTTT. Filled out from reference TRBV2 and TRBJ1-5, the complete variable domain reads EPEVTQTPSHQVTQMGQEVILRCVPISNHLYFYWYRQILGQKVEFLVSFYNNEISEKSEIFDDQFSVERPDGSNFTLKIRSTKLEDSAMYFCASSGRGVRNQPQHFGDGTRLSIL.

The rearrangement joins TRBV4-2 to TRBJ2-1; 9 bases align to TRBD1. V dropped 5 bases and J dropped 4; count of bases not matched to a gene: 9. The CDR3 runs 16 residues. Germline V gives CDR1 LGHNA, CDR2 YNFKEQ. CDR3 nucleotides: TGTGCCAGCAGCGCTCCCGGGACAGGGTCTTACAATGAGCAGTTCTTC. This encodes CASSAPGTGSYNEQFF.

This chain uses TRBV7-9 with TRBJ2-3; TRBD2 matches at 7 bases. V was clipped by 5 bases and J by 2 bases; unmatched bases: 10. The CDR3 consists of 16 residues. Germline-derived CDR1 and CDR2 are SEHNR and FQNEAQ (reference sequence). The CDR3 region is CASSIGAGFYTDTQYF. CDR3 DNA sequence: TGTGCCAGCAGCATAGGAGCGGGATTCTACACAGATACGCAGTATTTT.

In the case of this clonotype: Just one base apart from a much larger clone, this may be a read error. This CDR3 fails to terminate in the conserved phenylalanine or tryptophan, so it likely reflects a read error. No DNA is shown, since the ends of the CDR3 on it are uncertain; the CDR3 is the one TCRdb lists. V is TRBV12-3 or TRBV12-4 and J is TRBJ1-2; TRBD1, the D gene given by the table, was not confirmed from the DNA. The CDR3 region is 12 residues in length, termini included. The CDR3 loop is CASSLHLGQGDI.

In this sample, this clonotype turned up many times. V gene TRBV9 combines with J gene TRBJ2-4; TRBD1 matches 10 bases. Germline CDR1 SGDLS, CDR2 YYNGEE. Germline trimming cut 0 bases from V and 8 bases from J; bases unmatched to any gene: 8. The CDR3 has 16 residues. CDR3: CASSVDAGTGDHIQYF. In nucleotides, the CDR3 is TGTGCCAGCAGCGTAGACGCCGGGACAGGGGATCACATTCAGTACTTC.

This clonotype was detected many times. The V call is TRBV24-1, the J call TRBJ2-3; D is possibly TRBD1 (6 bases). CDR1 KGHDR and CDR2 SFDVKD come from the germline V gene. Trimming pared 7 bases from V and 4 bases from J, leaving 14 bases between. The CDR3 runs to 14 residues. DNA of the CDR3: TGTGCCACCAGCCGACAGGCAACACCAGATACGCAGTATTTT. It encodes CATSRQATPDTQYF.

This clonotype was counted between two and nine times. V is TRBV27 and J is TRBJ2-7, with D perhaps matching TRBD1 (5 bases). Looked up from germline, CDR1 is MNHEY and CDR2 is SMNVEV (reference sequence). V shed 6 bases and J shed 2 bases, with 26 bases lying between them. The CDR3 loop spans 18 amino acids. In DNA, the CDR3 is TGTGCCAGCAGCGAGAGTCAGGGCGTCTTTGGAAAACCCTACGAGCAGTACTTC. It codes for CASSESQGVFGKPYEQYF.

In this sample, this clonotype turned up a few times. The CDR3 nucleotides are TGTGCCAGCAGCCCCCAGGGCGGGAGGGCCGGGATCGGAGAGACCCAGTACTTC. This translates into CASSPQGGRAGIGETQYF. The chain combines TRBV12-3 or TRBV12-4 with TRBJ2-5, with 9 bases lining up with TRBD2. V trimming: 6 bases; J trimming: 4 bases; junction bases outside the gene matches: 18. The CDR3 sequence is 18 residues long.

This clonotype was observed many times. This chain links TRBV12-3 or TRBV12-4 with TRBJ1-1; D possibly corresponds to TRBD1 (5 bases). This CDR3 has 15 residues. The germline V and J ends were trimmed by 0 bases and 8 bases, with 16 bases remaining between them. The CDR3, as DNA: TGTGCCAGCAGTTTAGCGCAGGGTCGGAATTCGGAAGCTTTCTTT. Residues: CASSLAQGRNSEAFF.

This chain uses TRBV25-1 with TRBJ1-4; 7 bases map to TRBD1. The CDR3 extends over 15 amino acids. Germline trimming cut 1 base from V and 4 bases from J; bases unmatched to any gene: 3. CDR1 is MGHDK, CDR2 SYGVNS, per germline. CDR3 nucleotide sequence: TGTGCCAGCAGTGAATCGGGACAGTTTAATGAAAAACTGTTTTTT. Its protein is CASSESGQFNEKLFF.

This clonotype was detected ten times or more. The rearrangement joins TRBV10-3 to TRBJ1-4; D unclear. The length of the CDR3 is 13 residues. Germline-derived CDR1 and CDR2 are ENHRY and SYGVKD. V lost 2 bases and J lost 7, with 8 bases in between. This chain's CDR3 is CAISERRGEKLFF. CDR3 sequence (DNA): TGTGCCATCAGTGAGCGCCGAGGTGAAAAACTGTTTTTT.

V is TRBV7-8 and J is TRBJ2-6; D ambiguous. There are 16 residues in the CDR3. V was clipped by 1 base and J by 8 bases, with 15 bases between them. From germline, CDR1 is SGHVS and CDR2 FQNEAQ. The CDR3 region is CASSLEPATVTNVLTF. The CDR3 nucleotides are TGTGCCAGCAGCTTAGAACCCGCTACGGTGACCAACGTCCTGACTTTC.

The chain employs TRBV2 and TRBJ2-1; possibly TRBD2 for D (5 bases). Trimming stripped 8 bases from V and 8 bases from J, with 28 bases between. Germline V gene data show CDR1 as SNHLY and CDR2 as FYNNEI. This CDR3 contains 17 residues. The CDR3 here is CASSDERGSIDWDEQFF. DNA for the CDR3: TGTGCCAGCTCCGACGAGCGAGGGAGCATCGATTGGGATGAGCAGTTCTTC.

The CDR3 bases are TGTGCCACCAGCAGAACAGGGGCCACAGATACGCAGTATTTT. It encodes CATSRTGATDTQYF. This chain uses TRBV15 with TRBJ2-3; TRBD1 matches at 7 bases. V was pared by 2 bases and J by 2 bases, with 1 base of the junction left unmatched. The germline V gene encodes CDR1 LNHNV and CDR2 YYDKDF (reference sequence). The CDR3 spans 14 residues.

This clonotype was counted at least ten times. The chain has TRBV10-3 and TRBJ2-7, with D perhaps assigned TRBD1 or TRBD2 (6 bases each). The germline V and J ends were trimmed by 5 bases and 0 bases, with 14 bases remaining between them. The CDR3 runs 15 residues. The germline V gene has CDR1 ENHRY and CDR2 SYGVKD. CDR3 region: CAISRGVLSSYEQYF. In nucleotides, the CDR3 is TGTGCCATCAGTAGGGGGGTCCTCAGCTCCTACGAGCAGTACTTC.

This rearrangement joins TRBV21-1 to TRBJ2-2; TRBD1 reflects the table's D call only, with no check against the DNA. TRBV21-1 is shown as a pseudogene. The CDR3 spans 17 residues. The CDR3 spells CASSKENVPGHTGELFF. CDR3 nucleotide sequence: TGTGCCAGCAGCAAGGAAAACGTCCCAGGGCACACCGGGGAGCTGTTTTTT.

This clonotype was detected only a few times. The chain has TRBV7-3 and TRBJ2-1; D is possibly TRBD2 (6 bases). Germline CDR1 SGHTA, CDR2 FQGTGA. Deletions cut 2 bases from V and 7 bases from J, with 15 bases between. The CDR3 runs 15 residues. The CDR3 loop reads CASSLESGGGNEQFF. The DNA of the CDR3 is TGTGCCAGCAGCTTAGAGAGCGGAGGAGGGAATGAGCAGTTCTTC.

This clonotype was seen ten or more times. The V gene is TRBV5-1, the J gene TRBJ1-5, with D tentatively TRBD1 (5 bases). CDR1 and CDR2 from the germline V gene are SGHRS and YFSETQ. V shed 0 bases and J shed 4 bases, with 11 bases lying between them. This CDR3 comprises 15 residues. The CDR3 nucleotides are TGCGCCAGCAGCTTGGAATCGGGGGTGAATCAGCCCCAGCATTTT. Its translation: CASSLESGVNQPQHF. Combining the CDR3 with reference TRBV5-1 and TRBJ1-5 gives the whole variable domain KAGVTQTPRYLIKTRGQQVTLSCSPISGHRSVSWYQQTPGQGLQFLFEYFSETQRNKGNFPGRFSGRQFSNSRSEMNVSTLELGDSALYLCASSLESGVNQPQHFGDGTRLSIL.